This T cell receptor (beta chain) is from a study of CD8 T cells in Susac syndrome. Findings and limits, study-wide: It was acknowledged in the study that the number of individuals who were included in its TCR sequencing and HLA analysis was relatively small.

Negative isolation was used for CD8+ and CD4+ T cells and FACS enrichment for TEMRA cells. For this clonotype: Its target is not known.

Germline V lookup: CDR1 DFQATT, CDR2 SNEGSKA (reference sequence). The CDR3 is 14 residues long. The V and J ends lost 1 base and 11 bases respectively, with 21 bases between them. An input of about 0.45 to 1 ug of RNA was subjected to reverse transcription using random hexamers. The amplification used immunoSEQ multiplex PCR on TCR beta CDR3; it spanned 54 Vbeta and 13 Jbeta. MiXCR was run by TCRdb on the immunoSEQ multiplex PCR reads, yielding one entry per CDR3 protein. Counted here are roughly 110,000 distinct CDR3 sequences, roughly 94% occurring once; the ten biggest clones make up around 0.41%.

Sample: CD8+ T cells from PBMCs. This receptor was identified in a human donor with Susac syndrome. V gene TRBV20-1 combines with J gene TRBJ2-7; D is perhaps TRBD1 or TRBD2 (5 bases each). The CDR3 sequence is CSARVEGSQGGEYF. CDR3 bases: TGCAGTGCTAGAGTCGAGGGAAGTCAGGGCGGTGAGTACTTC.